This T cell receptor (beta chain) was identified during a study of vaccination and CD4 T cells after COVID-19. A few counts support this clonotype. The antigen remains undetermined. The treatment: approximately 9-day PBMC culture with coronavirus spike peptide pools or control peptides (ViraFEST assay). Cultured CD4+ T cell DNA was sequenced using the Oncomine TCR Beta short-read assay. TCRdb independently ran MiXCR on the PCR reads; one entry per CDR3 protein. The sample lists 5,000 to 6,000 distinct CDR3 sequences; over 25% were seen once. Trimming stripped 2 bases from V and 5 bases from J, with 7 bases between. Germline V gene data show CDR1 as MNHEY and CDR2 as SVGEGT. This CDR3 contains 13 residues.

The chain carries TRBV6-2 or TRBV6-3 and TRBJ2-1; D unclear. This clonotype was sampled from a human donor who had recovered from COVID-19. The sample here was CD4+ T cells from blood, cultured in vitro, taken after SARS-CoV-2 vaccination. The CDR3 loop reads CASSYGAHNEQFF. CDR3 coding DNA: TGTGCCAGCAGTTACGGCGCGCACAATGAGCAGTTCTTC.